Below, one T cell receptor beta chain is given with its context. Its antigen remains unidentified. This sample is drawn from a study of shared clonotypes between healthy human individuals. General study findings and limits: Sampling covered nothing but blood. Tissue TCR repertoires likely differ from those found in blood. Rarefaction gave evidence that sorted-subset sequencing remained incomplete despite large depth.

The CDR3 totals 16 residues. V was pared by 5 bases and J by 0 bases, with 9 bases of the junction left unmatched. CDR1 is MGHRA and CDR2 is YSYEKL in the germline V gene. Profiled with immunoSEQ multiplex PCR; TCRdb holds only in-frame clones, not every one. The repertoire consists of some 2,500,000 clones, with 90% to 95% occurring once and the leading ten covering 0.35% to 0.45%. This chain uses TRBV4-1 with TRBJ1-1; 7 bases map to TRBD1. The TCR comes from a man between 18 and 29 years old in good health. Some clones in this sample may be carry-over from other donors' samples. Sequencing input: naive CD4+ T cells from PBMCs. As to subset: CD45RA+ positively selected. The CDR3 coding sequence is TGCGCCAGCAGCGAAACAGGGGTGAACATGAACACTGAAGCTTTCTTT. Protein: CASSETGVNMNTEAFF.